Listed here are 15 T cell receptor beta chains from one sample, sequenced in a study of T cells expressing NK-cell markers. TCRdb derives one entry per CDR3 protein from the 5' RACE reads, leaving out DNA. This repertoire includes around 470,000 distinct CDR3 sequences. Material for sequencing was blood T cells: a sorted CD56 or NKG2C T cell subset, CD4+ or CD8+ T cells, or bulk PBMC T cells (not recorded which). The receptors shown here come from a woman aged 45-65 years in good health.

The rearrangement uses TRBV7-2 and TRBJ1-6; TCRdb names TRBD1, which stays unverified in the absence of DNA. Germline CDR1 reads SGHTA; CDR2 reads FQGNSA. There are 14 residues in the CDR3. CDR3 sequence reads: CASTRGPSYSPLHF. The full variable domain, in which reference TRBV7-2 and TRBJ1-6 provide the parts outside the CDR3, is GAGVSQSPSNKVTEKGKDVELRCDPISGHTALYWYRQSLGQGLEFLIYFQGNSAPDKSGLPSDRFSAERTGGSVSTLTIQRTQQEDSAVYLCASTRGPSYSPLHFGNGTRLTVT.

The chain combines TRBV28 with TRBJ2-1; TCRdb's D call of TRBD1 is untestable without DNA. Germline values: CDR1 MDHEN, CDR2 SYDVKM. The CDR3 length is 14 residues. This CDR3 is CASRPGLVDNEQFF.

V is TRBV5-6 and J is TRBJ1-4. The CDR3 is made up of 15 amino acids. Germline CDR1 SGHDT, CDR2 YYEEEE. CDR3 sequence reads: CASSLSRRSDEKLFF.

The rearrangement joins TRBV11-2 to TRBJ2-1. CDR1 and CDR2 (germline): SGHAT, FQNNGV. The CDR3 covers 12 residues. The CDR3 spells CASSQNYNEQFF.

V is TRBV7-2 and J is TRBJ2-3. The V gene's germline CDR1 is SGHTA and CDR2 FQGNSA. CDR3 length equals 15 residues. The CDR3 reads CASSLDWTSGDTQYF.

The rearrangement links TRBV9 to TRBJ2-1; without DNA, the TCRdb call of TRBD2 cannot be checked. The CDR3 is 19 amino acids. Germline CDR1 and CDR2: SGDLS and YYNGEE. CDR3: CASSVGLAGASLLDNEQFF.

The gene calls are TRBV7-2 and TRBJ2-3; TCRdb calls TRBD2, which cannot be checked without DNA. The CDR3 extends over 18 amino acids. Per the germline V gene, CDR1 is SGHTA and CDR2 is FQGNSA. The CDR3 region is CASSLEGSNGRRTDTQYF.

The rearrangement links TRBV4-1 to TRBJ2-7; the TCRdb D gene call, TRBD1, has no DNA to confirm it. Germline V gene lookup returns CDR1 MGHRA and CDR2 YSYEKL. This CDR3 spans 15 amino acids. CDR3 in amino acids: CASSQARQGGYEQYF.

This chain uses TRBV24-1 with TRBJ1-1; TCRdb reports TRBD1, a call that lacks DNA to check it against. This CDR3 has 13 amino acids. Germline CDR1 reads KGHDR; CDR2 reads SFDVKD. CDR3 region: CATSERGRTEAFF.

The rearrangement links TRBV3-1 to TRBJ2-1; TCRdb reports TRBD2, a call that lacks DNA to check it against. Germline assignment: CDR1 LGHDT and CDR2 YNNKEL (reference sequence). This CDR3 region has 15 residues. The CDR3: CASSQDTSGSHRWFF.

The rearrangement links TRBV15 to TRBJ2-1. Germline CDR1 LNHNV, CDR2 YYDKDF (reference sequence). This CDR3 is built from 17 residues. The CDR3 loop is CATSSPRTSSSYNEQFF.

This chain uses TRBV11-2 with TRBJ2-1. CDR1 and CDR2 (germline): SGHAT, FQNNGV. CDR3 length: 13 amino acids. CDR3 protein: CASIQAPGNEQFF.

The CDR3 sequence is CASSLALGGSTDTQYF. The chain employs TRBV5-1 and TRBJ2-3; TCRdb proposes TRBD2, but this gene call is untestable without DNA. CDR3 size: 16 residues. CDR1 is SGHRS and CDR2 is YFSETQ in the germline V gene.

The genes are TRBV15 and TRBJ2-3. CDR3 length: 13 amino acids. CDR1 and CDR2 (germline): LNHNV, YYDKDF (reference sequence). The CDR3 reads CATSTDPRNTQYF. Variable domain in full (rest from reference TRBV15 and TRBJ2-3): DAMVIQNPRYQVTQFGKPVTLSCSQTLNHNVMYWYQQKSSQAPKLLFHYYDKDFNNEADTPDNFQSRRPNTSFCFLDIRSPGLGDTAMYLCATSTDPRNTQYFGPGTRLTVL.

The V and J genes are TRBV9 and TRBJ2-1; TCRdb designates TRBD2, a call that cannot be tested without DNA. Germline V gene sequence: CDR1 SGDLS, CDR2 YYNGEE. This CDR3 is 15 amino acids long. The CDR3 here is CASSVLGLAGVEQFF.